This T cell receptor (beta chain) was documented in a study of blood T cell repertoires in COVID-19. Whole-study context: Samples representing acute and convalescent COVID-19 were sourced from the United States, Italy and Spain.

Data came from immunoSEQ multiplex PCR; TCRdb stores just in-frame clones and leaves some out. Of approximately 440,000 clones in the sample, approximately 88% are singletons; the top ten hold over 10%. V was pared by 4 bases and J by 8 bases, with 8 bases of the junction left unmatched. CDR1 SGHRS and CDR2 YFSETQ come from the germline V gene. The CDR3 is 13 amino acids. The chain is built from TRBV5-1 and TRBJ1-2; 7 positions match TRBD1. The receptor's source is a woman between 50 and 59 years old with COVID-19, enrolled during active disease. Sequencing was performed on peripheral blood. The CDR3 coding sequence is TGCGCCAGCAGCCAATACACAGGGGAAGGCTACACCTTC. This codes for CASSQYTGEGYTF.